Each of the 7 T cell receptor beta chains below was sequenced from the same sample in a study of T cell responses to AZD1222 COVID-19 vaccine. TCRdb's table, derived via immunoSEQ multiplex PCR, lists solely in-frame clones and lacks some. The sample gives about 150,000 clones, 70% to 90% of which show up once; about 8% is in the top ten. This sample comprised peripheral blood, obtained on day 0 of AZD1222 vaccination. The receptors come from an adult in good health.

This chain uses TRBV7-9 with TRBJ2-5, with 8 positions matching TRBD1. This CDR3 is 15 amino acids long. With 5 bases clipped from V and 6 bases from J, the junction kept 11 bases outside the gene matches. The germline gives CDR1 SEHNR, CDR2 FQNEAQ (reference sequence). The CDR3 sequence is CASSPEGQAGQTQYF. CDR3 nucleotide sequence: TGTGCCAGCAGCCCAGAGGGACAGGCAGGGCAGACCCAGTACTTC.

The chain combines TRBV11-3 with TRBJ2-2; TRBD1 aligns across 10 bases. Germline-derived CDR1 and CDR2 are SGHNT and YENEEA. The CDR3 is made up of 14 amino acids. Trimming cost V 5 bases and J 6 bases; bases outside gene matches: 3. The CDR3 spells CASSPGQGAGELFF. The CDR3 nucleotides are TGTGCCAGCAGCCCTGGACAGGGGGCCGGGGAGCTGTTTTTT. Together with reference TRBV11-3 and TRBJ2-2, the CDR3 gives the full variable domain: EAGVVQSPRYKIIEKKQPVAFWCNPISGHNTLYWYLQNLGQGPELLIRYENEEAVDDSQLPKDRFSAERLKGVDSTLKIQPAELGDSAVYLCASSPGQGAGELFFGEGSRLTVL.

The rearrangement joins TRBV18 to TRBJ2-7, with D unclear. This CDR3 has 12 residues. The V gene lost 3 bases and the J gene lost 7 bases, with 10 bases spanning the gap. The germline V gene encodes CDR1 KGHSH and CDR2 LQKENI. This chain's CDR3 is CASSPGNQEQYF. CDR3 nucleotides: TGTGCCAGCTCACCCGGTAATCAGGAGCAGTACTTC.

The DNA of the CDR3 is TGTGCCAGCACCATTTACGCGGGGGACACCGAGTATTTT. Amino acids: CASTIYAGDTEYF. V gene TRBV6-5 combines with J gene TRBJ2-3; maybe TRBD2 (7 bases). This CDR3 is 13 amino acids long. Germline V gene data show CDR1 as MNHEY and CDR2 as SVGAGI. V was clipped by 7 bases and J by 13 bases, with 21 bases between them.

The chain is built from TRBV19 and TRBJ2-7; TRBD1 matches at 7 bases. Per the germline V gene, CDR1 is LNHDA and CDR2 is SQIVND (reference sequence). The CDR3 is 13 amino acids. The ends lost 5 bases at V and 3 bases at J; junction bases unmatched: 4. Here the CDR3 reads CASSRRDSYEQYF. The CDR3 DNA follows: TGTGCCAGTAGTCGTCGGGACAGCTACGAGCAGTACTTC.

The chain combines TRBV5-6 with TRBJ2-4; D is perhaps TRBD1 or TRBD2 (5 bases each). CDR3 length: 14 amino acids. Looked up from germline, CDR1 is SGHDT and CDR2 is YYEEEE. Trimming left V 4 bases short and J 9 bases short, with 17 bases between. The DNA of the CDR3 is TGTGCCAGCAGCCCGACCACCTCAGGGAGCATTCAGTACTTC. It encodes CASSPTTSGSIQYF.

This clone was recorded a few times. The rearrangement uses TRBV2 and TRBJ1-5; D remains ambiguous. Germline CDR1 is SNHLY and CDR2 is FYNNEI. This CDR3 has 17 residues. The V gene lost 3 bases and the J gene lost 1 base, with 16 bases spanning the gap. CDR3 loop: CASSDGVTKGSNQPQHF. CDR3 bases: TGTGCCAGCAGTGATGGGGTTACCAAAGGGAGCAATCAGCCCCAGCATTTT.